This T cell receptor beta chain was identified in a study of Graves' ophthalmopathy and Graves' hyperthyroidism. This clonotype was counted at least ten times. The V end was cut by 3 bases, the J end by 4 bases, with 16 bases between. The CDR3 is 15 amino acids. CDR1 and CDR2 (germline): SGHRS, YFSETQ. TCR beta CDR3 amplification used RNA transcripts. Second-round multiplex PCR came after a first-round RT-PCR that employed HTBI primers. TCRdb called the multiplex PCR reads again in MiXCR, with one record for every CDR3 protein. This table has hundreds of thousands of distinct CDR3 sequences, roughly 39% appearing once.

Specimen: peripheral blood. This TCR came from an adult man with Graves' ophthalmopathy. V gene TRBV5-1 combines with J gene TRBJ1-2, with D perhaps matching TRBD1 (6 bases). As DNA, the CDR3 is TGCGCCAGCAGCTCCGGACAGAATTATGTCTATGGCTACACCTTC. The encoded protein is CASSSGQNYVYGYTF.